A selection of T cell receptor beta chains follows, all from one sample in a study of a mutant IDH1 vaccine in newly diagnosed glioma. Sequencing was performed with immunoSEQ multiplex PCR; in TCRdb, only in-frame clones are kept and a portion is missing. The sample has some 90,000 clones, over 70% seen once; the top ten hold about 5.6%. Sequencing used PBMCs, obtained from a glioma patient treated with radiotherapy, temozolomide or both. Receptors originate from a man aged 40-49 years with glioma. Some clones in this sample may be carry-over from other donors' samples. The CDR3 runs from the conserved cysteine through the conserved F or W. The D gene is left open where the match is weak. A clone size is listed for some rows: how often the clone was seen (once, few, many), or a class if it is expanded.

d_call: NA
j_call: TRBJ1-3
v_call: TRBV7-2
clone_size: once
cdr3_nt: TGTGCCAGCAGTTCAACAGGGTCCCCTGGAAACACCATATATTTT
cdr3_aa: CASSSTGSPGNTIYF

d_call: NA
j_call: TRBJ1-2
v_call: TRBV15
clone_size: NA
cdr3_nt: TGTGCCACCAGCGGAGACCGAACCAACTATGGCTACACCTTC
cdr3_aa: CATSGDRTNYGYTF

d_call: NA
j_call: TRBJ1-3
v_call: TRBV7-8
clone_size: NA
cdr3_nt: TGTGCCAGCAGCTCGGGGAGGGCGGTTCGCGGAAACACCATATATTTT
cdr3_aa: CASSSGRAVRGNTIYF

d_call: TRBD1
j_call: TRBJ1-2
v_call: TRBV13
clone_size: NA
cdr3_nt: TGTGCCAGCAGCCATACAGGGGGCGGGCATGGCTACACCTTC
cdr3_aa: CASSHTGGGHGYTF

d_call: NA
j_call: TRBJ2-5
v_call: TRBV5-1
clone_size: NA
cdr3_nt: TGCGCCAGCAGTCCCGGGAGTGGGGCAGAGACCCAGTACTTC
cdr3_aa: CASSPGSGAETQYF

d_call: NA
j_call: TRBJ1-6
v_call: TRBV6-6
clone_size: few
cdr3_nt: TGTGCCAGCAGTTACGGCGGCGGGGATTCACCCCTCCACTTT
cdr3_aa: CASSYGGGDSPLHF

d_call: NA
j_call: TRBJ1-6
v_call: TRBV5-6
clone_size: once
cdr3_nt: TGTGCCAGCAGCCTGAATGGGGCAGGATATAATTCACCCCTCCACTTT
cdr3_aa: CASSLNGAGYNSPLHF

d_call: TRBD1
j_call: TRBJ2-1
v_call: TRBV4-2
clone_size: NA
cdr3_nt: TGTGCCAGCAGCCCCATAGGGGCAGGGGGCAATGAGCAGTTCTTC
cdr3_aa: CASSPIGAGGNEQFF

d_call: NA
j_call: TRBJ1-5
v_call: TRBV2
clone_size: few
cdr3_nt: TGTGCCAGCAGTGAAGTGGTATTCGGCAATCAGCCCCAGCATTTT
cdr3_aa: CASSEVVFGNQPQHF

d_call: NA
j_call: TRBJ2-7
v_call: TRBV9
clone_size: few
cdr3_nt: TGTGCCAGCAGCGTGGACTCCTTCGGGTACGAGCAGTACTTC
cdr3_aa: CASSVDSFGYEQYF

d_call: NA
j_call: TRBJ1-4
v_call: TRBV7-2
clone_size: NA
cdr3_nt: TGTGCCAGCAGCTTAGCCCCGGGTGTTAATGAAAAACTGTTTTTT
cdr3_aa: CASSLAPGVNEKLFF

d_call: NA
j_call: TRBJ2-2
v_call: TRBV10-3
clone_size: NA
cdr3_nt: TGTGCCATCAGTGAGTCGATTGTTTCCGGGGAGCTGTTTTTT
cdr3_aa: CAISESIVSGELFF

d_call: NA
j_call: TRBJ1-4
v_call: TRBV6-5
clone_size: NA
cdr3_nt: TGTGCCAGCAGTTACGGGGGGGCCAGTGAAAAACTGTTTTTT
cdr3_aa: CASSYGGASEKLFF

d_call: TRBD1
j_call: TRBJ2-6
v_call: TRBV4-1
clone_size: NA
cdr3_nt: TGCGCCAGCAGCCTTCCCCCGGGACAGGGGGCGTCTGGGGCCAACGTCCTGACTTTC
cdr3_aa: CASSLPPGQGASGANVLTF

d_call: NA
j_call: TRBJ2-6
v_call: TRBV30
clone_size: NA
cdr3_nt: TGTGCCTGGAGTGCCTTTACGGGGGGGGCCAACGTCCTGACTTTC
cdr3_aa: CAWSAFTGGANVLTF

d_call: NA
j_call: TRBJ2-5
v_call: TRBV2
clone_size: few
cdr3_nt: TGTGCCAGCAGTGGACCCAGGGTTTTCCAAGAGACCCAGTACTTC
cdr3_aa: CASSGPRVFQETQYF

d_call: TRBD1
j_call: TRBJ1-5
v_call: TRBV2
clone_size: NA
cdr3_nt: TGTGCCAGCAGGGATGACAGGGGAGTGCGCAATCAGCCCCAGCATTTT
cdr3_aa: CASRDDRGVRNQPQHF

d_call: TRBD1
j_call: TRBJ2-7
v_call: TRBV29-1
clone_size: NA
cdr3_nt: TGCAGCGTTGCCCGGGACAGGGACGAGCAGTACTTC
cdr3_aa: CSVARDRDEQYF

d_call: TRBD1
j_call: TRBJ1-1
v_call: TRBV27
clone_size: NA
cdr3_nt: TGTGCCAGCAGTTCTACATCGGGACAGGCCATGAACACTGAAGCTTTCTTT
cdr3_aa: CASSSTSGQAMNTEAFF

d_call: TRBD1
j_call: TRBJ2-7
v_call: TRBV6-1
clone_size: NA
cdr3_nt: TGTGCCAGTAAACCGGGACAGGGATCCGAGCAGTACTTC
cdr3_aa: CASKPGQGSEQYF

d_call: NA
j_call: TRBJ1-6
v_call: TRBV5-1
clone_size: NA
cdr3_nt: TGCGCCAGCAGCTTGGGGGGAGGATCACCCCTCCACTTT
cdr3_aa: CASSLGGGSPLHF

d_call: TRBD1
j_call: TRBJ1-6
v_call: TRBV4-1
clone_size: NA
cdr3_nt: TGCGCCAGCAGCCGGGGGATAGGGGGCGGGGACGGGAATTCACCCCTCCACTTT
cdr3_aa: CASSRGIGGGDGNSPLHF

d_call: NA
j_call: TRBJ2-7
v_call: TRBV5-6
clone_size: NA
cdr3_nt: TGTGCCAGCAGCTTGGCCTTGGGGGGCCTTTGGTACGAGCAGTACTTC
cdr3_aa: CASSLALGGLWYEQYF

d_call: NA
j_call: TRBJ2-3
v_call: TRBV25-1
clone_size: NA
cdr3_nt: TGTGCCAGCAGCCGACAGGCCTCCCCCACAGATACGCAGTATTTT
cdr3_aa: CASSRQASPTDTQYF

d_call: NA
j_call: TRBJ2-7
v_call: TRBV6-5
clone_size: NA
cdr3_nt: TGTGCCAGCAGTTCAAACTACGAGCAGTACTTC
cdr3_aa: CASSSNYEQYF

d_call: NA
j_call: TRBJ1-6
v_call: TRBV6-6
clone_size: NA
cdr3_nt: TGTGCCAGCAGCTCCCCCGGCGTCTATAATTCACCCCTCCACTTT
cdr3_aa: CASSSPGVYNSPLHF

d_call: NA
j_call: TRBJ2-2
v_call: TRBV2
clone_size: NA
cdr3_nt: TGTGCCAGCAGGATGGTGCAGGACGGCGGGGAGCTGTTTTTT
cdr3_aa: CASRMVQDGGELFF